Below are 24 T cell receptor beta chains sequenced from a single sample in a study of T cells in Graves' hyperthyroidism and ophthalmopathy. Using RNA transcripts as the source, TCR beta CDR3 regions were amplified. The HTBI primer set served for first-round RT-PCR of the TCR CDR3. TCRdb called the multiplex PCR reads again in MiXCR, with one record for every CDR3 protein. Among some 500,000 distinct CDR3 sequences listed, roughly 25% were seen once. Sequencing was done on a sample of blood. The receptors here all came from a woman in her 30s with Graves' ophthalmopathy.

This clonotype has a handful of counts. CDR3 sequence: CSARDRKLTTSHNYGYTF. The CDR3 DNA sequence: TGCAGTGCTAGAGATCGAAAGCTTACGACCTCCCATAACTATGGCTACACCTTC. The rearrangement joins TRBV20-1 to TRBJ1-2, with unresolved D. The CDR3 contains 18 residues. The V end lost 0 bases, the J end lost 1 base, and 21 bases lay between the germline ends. Germline CDR1 reads DFQATT; CDR2 reads SNEGSKA (reference sequence).

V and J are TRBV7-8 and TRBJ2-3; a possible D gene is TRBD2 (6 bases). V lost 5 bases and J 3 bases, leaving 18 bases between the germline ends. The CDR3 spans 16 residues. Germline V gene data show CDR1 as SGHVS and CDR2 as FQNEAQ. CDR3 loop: CASSPPLGDSTDTQYF. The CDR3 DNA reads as TGTGCCAGCAGCCCTCCTCTCGGGGACTCTACAGATACGCAGTATTTT.

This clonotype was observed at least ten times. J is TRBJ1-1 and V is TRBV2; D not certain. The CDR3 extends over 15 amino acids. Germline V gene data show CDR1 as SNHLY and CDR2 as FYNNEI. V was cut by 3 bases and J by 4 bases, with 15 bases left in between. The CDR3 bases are TGTGCCAGCAGTGACCCTTGGGAAAGCCCCACTGAAGCTTTCTTT. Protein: CASSDPWESPTEAFF.

CDR3: CASGQEFSYEQYF. The CDR3 DNA follows: TGTGCCTCAGGACAGGAGTTCTCCTACGAGCAGTACTTC. The chain carries TRBV19 and TRBJ2-7, with 7 bases identical to TRBD1. The V gene end was trimmed by 11 bases and the J gene end by 0 bases; junction bases not matched to a gene: 7. Germline V gives CDR1 LNHDA, CDR2 SQIVND (reference sequence). This CDR3 contains 13 residues.

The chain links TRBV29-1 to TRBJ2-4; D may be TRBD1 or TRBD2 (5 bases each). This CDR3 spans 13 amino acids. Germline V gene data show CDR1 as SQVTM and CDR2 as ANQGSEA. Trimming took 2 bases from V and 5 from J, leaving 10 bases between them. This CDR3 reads CSVETGTENIQYF. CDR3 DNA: TGCAGCGTTGAAACCGGGACGGAAAACATTCAGTACTTC.

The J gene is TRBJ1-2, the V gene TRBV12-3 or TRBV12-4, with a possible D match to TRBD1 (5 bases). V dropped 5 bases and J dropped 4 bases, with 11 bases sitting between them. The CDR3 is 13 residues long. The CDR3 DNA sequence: TGTGCCAGCAGTCCACAGGACCTCTATGGCTACACCTTC. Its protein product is CASSPQDLYGYTF.

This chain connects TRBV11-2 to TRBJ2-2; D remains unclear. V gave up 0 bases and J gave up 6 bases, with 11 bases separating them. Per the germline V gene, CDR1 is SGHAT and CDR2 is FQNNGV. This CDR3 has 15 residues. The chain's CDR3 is CASSLEFVVPGELFF. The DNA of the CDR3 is TGTGCCAGCAGCTTAGAATTCGTGGTACCCGGGGAGCTGTTTTTT.

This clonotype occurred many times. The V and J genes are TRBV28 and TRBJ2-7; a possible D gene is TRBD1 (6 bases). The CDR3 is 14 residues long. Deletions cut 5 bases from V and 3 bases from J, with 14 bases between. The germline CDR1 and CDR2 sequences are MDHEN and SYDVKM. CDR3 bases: TGTGCCAGCAGTCCCTGGGCAGGGGTCTACGAGCAGTACTTC. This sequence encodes CASSPWAGVYEQYF.

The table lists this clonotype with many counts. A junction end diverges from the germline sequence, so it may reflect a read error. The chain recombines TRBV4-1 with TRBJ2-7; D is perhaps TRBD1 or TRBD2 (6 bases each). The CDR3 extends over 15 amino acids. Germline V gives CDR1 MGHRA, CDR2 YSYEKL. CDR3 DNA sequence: TGCGCCAGCAGCCAAGACGGGGGCGGCTTATACGGGCAGTACTTC. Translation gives CASSQDGGGLYGQYF.

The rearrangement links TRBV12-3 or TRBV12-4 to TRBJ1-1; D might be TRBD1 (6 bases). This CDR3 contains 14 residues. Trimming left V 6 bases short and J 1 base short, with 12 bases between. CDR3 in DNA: TGTGCCAGCAGAAAAGGACAGCCGAACACTGAAGCTTTCTTT. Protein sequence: CASRKGQPNTEAFF.

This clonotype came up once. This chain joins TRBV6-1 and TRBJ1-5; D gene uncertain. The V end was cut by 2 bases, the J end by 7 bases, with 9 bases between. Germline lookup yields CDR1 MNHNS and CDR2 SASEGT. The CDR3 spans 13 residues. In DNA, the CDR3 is TGTGCCAGCAGTGAATTGGGGTACCAGCCCCAGCATTTT. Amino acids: CASSELGYQPQHF.

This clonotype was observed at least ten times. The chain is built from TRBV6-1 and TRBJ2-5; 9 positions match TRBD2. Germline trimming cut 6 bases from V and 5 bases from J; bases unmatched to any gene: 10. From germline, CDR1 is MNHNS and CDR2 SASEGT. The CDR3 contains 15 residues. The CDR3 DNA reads TGTGCCAGCAGCGCAGCCGGGACTAGCTACGAGACCCAGTACTTC. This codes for CASSAAGTSYETQYF.

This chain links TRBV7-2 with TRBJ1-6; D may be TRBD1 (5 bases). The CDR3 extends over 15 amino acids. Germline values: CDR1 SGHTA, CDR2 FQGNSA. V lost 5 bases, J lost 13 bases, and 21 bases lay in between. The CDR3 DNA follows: TGTGCCAGCAGCCGCCTACAGGCACTAGGGAGGCCCCTCCACTTT. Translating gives CASSRLQALGRPLHF.

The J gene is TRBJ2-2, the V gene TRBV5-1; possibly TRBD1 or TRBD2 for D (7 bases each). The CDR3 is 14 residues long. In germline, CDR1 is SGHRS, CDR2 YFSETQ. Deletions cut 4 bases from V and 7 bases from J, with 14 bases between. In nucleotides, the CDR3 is TGCGCCAGCAGCGGGAGGGGGCTGGACGGGGAGCTGTTTTTT. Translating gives CASSGRGLDGELFF.

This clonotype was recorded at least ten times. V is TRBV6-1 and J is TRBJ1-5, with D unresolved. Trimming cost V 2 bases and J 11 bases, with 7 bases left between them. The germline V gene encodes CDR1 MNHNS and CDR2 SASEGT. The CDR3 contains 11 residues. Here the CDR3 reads CASSERTAQHF. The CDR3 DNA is TGTGCCAGCAGTGAAAGGACGGCCCAGCATTTT.

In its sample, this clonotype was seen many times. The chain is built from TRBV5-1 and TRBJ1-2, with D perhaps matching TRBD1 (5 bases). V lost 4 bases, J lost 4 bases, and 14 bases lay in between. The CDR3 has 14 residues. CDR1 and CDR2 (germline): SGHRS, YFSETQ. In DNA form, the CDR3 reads TGCGCCAGCAGCCCCGCCGGGACCGCCTATGGCTACACCTTC. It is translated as CASSPAGTAYGYTF.

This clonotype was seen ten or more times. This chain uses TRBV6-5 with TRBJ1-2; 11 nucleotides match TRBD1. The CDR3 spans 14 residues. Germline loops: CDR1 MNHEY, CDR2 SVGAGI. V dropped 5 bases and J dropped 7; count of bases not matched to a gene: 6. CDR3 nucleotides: TGTGCCAGCAGTAGGGACAGGGGGTTTGGTGGCTACACCTTC. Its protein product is CASSRDRGFGGYTF.

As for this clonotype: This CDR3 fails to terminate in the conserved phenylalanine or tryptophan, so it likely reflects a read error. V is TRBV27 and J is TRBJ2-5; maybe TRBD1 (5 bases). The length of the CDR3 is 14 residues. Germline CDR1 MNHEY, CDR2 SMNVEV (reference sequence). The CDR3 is CASSRTTYQESQYY. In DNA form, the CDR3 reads TGTGCCAGCAGTAGGACAACCTACCAAGAGTCCCAGTACTAC.

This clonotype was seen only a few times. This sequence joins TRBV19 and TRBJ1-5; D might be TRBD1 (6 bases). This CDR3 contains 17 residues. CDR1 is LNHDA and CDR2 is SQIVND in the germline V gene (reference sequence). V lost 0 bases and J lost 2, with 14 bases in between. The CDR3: CASSIDFGGGRNQPQHF. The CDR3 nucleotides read TGTGCCAGTAGTATAGATTTTGGGGGGGGGCGCAATCAGCCCCAGCATTTT.

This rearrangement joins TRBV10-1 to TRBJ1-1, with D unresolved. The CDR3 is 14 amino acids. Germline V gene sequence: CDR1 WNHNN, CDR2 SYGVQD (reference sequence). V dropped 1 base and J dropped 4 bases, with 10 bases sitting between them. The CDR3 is CASSEYRKGTEAFF. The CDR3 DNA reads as TGCGCCAGCAGTGAGTATAGGAAGGGCACTGAAGCTTTCTTT.

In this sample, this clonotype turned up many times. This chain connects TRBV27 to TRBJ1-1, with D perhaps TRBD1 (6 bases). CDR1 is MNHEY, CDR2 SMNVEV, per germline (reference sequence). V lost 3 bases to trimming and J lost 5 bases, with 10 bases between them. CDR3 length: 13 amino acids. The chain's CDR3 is CASSFKGDTEAFF. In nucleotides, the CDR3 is TGTGCCAGCAGTTTTAAGGGGGATACTGAAGCTTTCTTT.

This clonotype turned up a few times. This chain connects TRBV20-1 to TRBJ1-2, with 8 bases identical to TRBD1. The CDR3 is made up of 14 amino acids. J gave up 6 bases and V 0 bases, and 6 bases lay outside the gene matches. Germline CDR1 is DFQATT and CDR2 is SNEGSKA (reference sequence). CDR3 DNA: TGCAGTGCTAGAGATCCCAGGGGGCTTGATGGCTACACCTTC. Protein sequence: CSARDPRGLDGYTF.

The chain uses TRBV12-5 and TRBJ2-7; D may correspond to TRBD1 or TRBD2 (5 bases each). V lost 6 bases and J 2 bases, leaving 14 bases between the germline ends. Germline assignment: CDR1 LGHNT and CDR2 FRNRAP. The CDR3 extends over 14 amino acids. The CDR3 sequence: CASGPRGGTYEQYF. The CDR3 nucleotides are TGTGCTAGTGGCCCCCGGGGCGGAACCTACGAGCAGTACTTC.

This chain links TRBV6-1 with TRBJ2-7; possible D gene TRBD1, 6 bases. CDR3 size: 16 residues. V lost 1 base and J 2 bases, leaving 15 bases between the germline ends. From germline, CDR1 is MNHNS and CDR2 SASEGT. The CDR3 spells CASSEDRVWETYEQYF. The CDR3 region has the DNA TGTGCCAGCAGTGAAGACAGGGTTTGGGAAACCTACGAGCAGTACTTC.